The clone carrying this TCR beta chain was counted only a few times. Its antigen remains unknown. This entry belongs to a study of response to subunit inactivated influenza vaccine. Study-wide results and limits: T cells newly recruited by each seasonal influenza vaccination are few, the authors suggested.

V shed 6 bases and J 6 bases; nucleotides not matched to a gene: 13. This CDR3 spans 15 amino acids. Germline V gene data show CDR1 as SEHNR and CDR2 as FQNEAQ (reference sequence). Using its own MiXCR run on the RT-PCR reads, TCRdb lists one record per CDR3 protein. The table records about 700,000 distinct CDR3 sequences, approximately 14% of them present only once. Sequencing was performed on PBMCs from blood, taken roughly 12 days after vaccination. The V gene is TRBV7-9, the J gene TRBJ2-7; 8 bases match TRBD1. The receptor comes from a man between 50 and 59 years old who received an inactivated influenza vaccine. Here the CDR3 reads CASSISGQGPVEQYF. The CDR3 nucleotides read TGTGCCAGCAGTATATCCGGACAGGGACCTGTCGAGCAGTACTTC.